This T cell receptor (beta chain) came from a study of T cell repertoires in cytomegalovirus infection. Study context: Recently identified HLA-C-restricted CMV epitopes were used, and well-studied HLA-B-restricted CMV epitopes were used as well. Study-wide points: The cumulative frequency of public TCR beta families identified carriers of CMV plus the relevant HLA. HLA-C-restricted CMV-specific TCR beta clonotypes were dominant in the ex vivo response.

A remark on this clonotype: The target antigen is unknown.

MiXCR, run by TCRdb on the reads, gives a single entry per CDR3 protein. The sample lists 100,000 to 150,000 distinct CDR3 sequences, approximately 30% occurring once. The clonotype was recovered from a human donor in good health (CMV status not recorded). Some clones in this sample may be carry-over from other donors' samples. The specimen was CD8+ T cells from cultured PBMCs, collected from culture after CMV antigen stimulation.

The CDR3 here is CSARGSGPDYEQYF. In DNA form, the CDR3 reads TGCAGTGCTAGAGGTTCAGGGCCCGACTACGAGCAGTACTTC. This sequence joins TRBV20-1 and TRBJ2-7; perhaps TRBD1 as D (5 bases). Germline CDR1 DFQATT, CDR2 SNEGSKA (reference sequence). CDR3 length: 14 residues. The ends were cut back, 1 base at V and 3 bases at J, with 13 bases in the middle.